These 25 T cell receptor beta chains were sequenced from one sample in a study of molecular identifiers for immune sequencing clone quantification. TCRdb re-analysed the PCR reads in MiXCR, keeping a single row per CDR3 protein. The data hold about 320,000 distinct CDR3 sequences, with 20% to 25% observed a single time. The material sequenced was naive CD8+ T cells from blood, with Jurkat cell RNA spiked in. As for subset: FACS-sorted CD8+CD4-CCR7+CD45RA+ naive T cells. These receptor sequences come from a human donor in good health. Some libraries in this study had Jurkat cell RNA spiked in.

This clonotype was recorded a few times. The chain recombines TRBV9 with TRBJ2-2, with a weak D call TRBD2 (6 bases). This CDR3 is built from 16 residues. Trimming took 2 bases from V and 2 from J, leaving 13 bases between them. Germline V gives CDR1 SGDLS, CDR2 YYNGEE. The CDR3 spells CASSVEGGTNTGELFF. Written as DNA, the CDR3 is TGTGCCAGCAGCGTGGAGGGCGGGACCAACACCGGGGAGCTGTTTTTT.

The chain carries TRBV20-1 and TRBJ2-3; 15 positions agree with TRBD2. This CDR3 region has 16 residues. Looked up from germline, CDR1 is DFQATT and CDR2 is SNEGSKA (reference sequence). The CDR3 nucleotides read TGCAATGAGACCGGGACTAGCGGGAGGAGGTCAGATACGCAGTATTTT. Protein product: CNETGTSGRRSDTQYF.

This clonotype was observed at least ten times. The chain has TRBV6-1 and TRBJ2-1; D ambiguous. Trimming took off 10 bases at V and 2 bases at J, with 12 bases between the two ends. The CDR3 runs to 13 residues. Germline-derived CDR1 and CDR2 are MNHNS and SASEGT. CDR3: CAILQTTYNEQFF. CDR3 bases: TGTGCCATCCTACAGACGACCTACAATGAGCAGTTCTTC.

The table lists this clonotype with many counts. V usage is TRBV24-1 and J usage is TRBJ2-1, with 9 bases fitting TRBD1. The CDR3 consists of 16 residues. In germline, CDR1 is KGHDR, CDR2 SFDVKD. Unmatched junction bases numbered 10, after V lost 2 bases and J lost 9 bases. CDR3 DNA sequence: TGTGCCACCAGTGATTCTTACCGGACAGGGGATATTGAGCAGTTCTTC. This gives the protein CATSDSYRTGDIEQFF.

This clonotype was seen ten or more times. This chain links TRBV30 with TRBJ1-1; D possibly corresponds to TRBD1 (5 bases). V lost 3 bases and J lost 6, with 11 bases in between. Germline lookup yields CDR1 GTSNPN and CDR2 SVGIG (reference sequence). The CDR3 length is 12 residues. The DNA of the CDR3 is TGTGCCTGGAGGAGGGGTTATTCTGAAGCTTTCTTT. It yields the protein CAWRRGYSEAFF.

This clonotype was seen just once. A much larger clone is a single base away; this may be a read error. J is TRBJ1-1 and V is TRBV12-3 or TRBV12-4; maybe TRBD1 (6 bases). The CDR3 length is 14 residues. The CDR3 DNA is TGTGCCAGCAGTTTCACAGGGTTGTCGGCTGAAACTTTCTTT. This gives the protein CASSFTGLSAETFF.

The rearrangement links TRBV27 to TRBJ1-5, with D possibly matching TRBD1 (5 bases). Germline V gene data show CDR1 as MNHEY and CDR2 as SMNVEV (reference sequence). The V and J ends lost 5 bases and 6 bases respectively, with 17 bases between them. The CDR3 has 15 residues. The CDR3 reads CASSPGDSFTQPQHF. DNA for the CDR3: TGTGCCAGCAGTCCCGGCGACAGTTTCACTCAGCCCCAGCATTTT.

This clonotype was recorded at least ten times. The chain employs TRBV27 and TRBJ2-7; D is unresolved. The germline gives CDR1 MNHEY, CDR2 SMNVEV (reference sequence). There are 13 residues in the CDR3. V shed 5 bases and J shed 6 bases, with 14 bases lying between them. CDR3 loop: CASSPTDGVEQYF. In DNA, the CDR3 is TGTGCCAGCAGTCCCACAGATGGGGTCGAGCAGTACTTC.

For this clonotype: A much larger clone is a single base away; this may be a read error. Here the CDR3 omits its conserved ending phenylalanine or tryptophan, so a read error is the likely source. The chain couples TRBV7-3 to TRBJ2-3, with D unclear. CDR1 and CDR2 (germline): SGHTA, FQGTGA. CDR3 length equals 13 residues. The V end was cut by 5 bases, the J end by 2 bases, with 8 bases between. The CDR3 nucleotides are TGTGCCAGCAGCGGATGGAACACAGATACGCAGTATTAT. Protein product: CASSGWNTDTQYY.

As for this clonotype: The germline gene is not matched at one end of the junction; a read error may be the cause. The V call is TRBV11-2, the J call TRBJ2-1; TRBD1 might be the D (6 bases). CDR3 length: 15 amino acids. In germline, CDR1 is SGHAT, CDR2 FQNNGV. CDR3 nucleotides: TGTGCCAGCAGCTTAGAACAGGGAAACTACAATGAGCTGTTCTTC. As protein: CASSLEQGNYNELFF.

Worth noting for this clonotype: This clone may be a read error of a much larger clone one base away. The genes are TRBV4-1 and TRBJ1-1; TRBD1 matches at 10 bases. The CDR3 runs 15 residues. V shed 2 bases, J shed 6 bases, and the junction held 6 bases outside the gene matches. The germline gives CDR1 MGHRA, CDR2 YSYEKL. CDR3 nucleotide sequence: TGCGCCAGCAGCCAACCGGGACAGGGGTCAGCTGAAGCTTTCTTT. It is translated as CASSQPGQGSAEAFF.

Points on this clonotype: Being one base from a much bigger clone, this may be a read error. J is TRBJ2-7 and V is TRBV5-3; D unclear. TRBV5-3 is classed as an ORF, of uncertain function. The CDR3 totals 13 residues. This CDR3 reads CASSPQVSHERYF. The CDR3 region has the DNA TGTGCCAGCAGCCCCCAAGTTAGCCACGAGCGGTACTTC.

This clonotype was picked up a small number of times. This chain uses TRBV11-2 with TRBJ1-6; D remains ambiguous. The CDR3 loop spans 16 amino acids. Deletions cut 2 bases from V and 6 bases from J, with 14 bases between. Germline V CDR1 and CDR2: SGHAT, FQNNGV. The CDR3 sequence is CASSLSVGFGNSPLHF. As DNA, the CDR3 is TGTGCCAGCAGCTTATCTGTTGGGTTTGGTAATTCACCCCTCCACTTT.

This clonotype was observed many times. This chain joins TRBV7-6 and TRBJ2-7; TRBD1 aligns across 9 bases. There are 15 residues in the CDR3. Germline CDR1 and CDR2: SGHVS and FNYEAQ. The trim removed 5 bases at V and 6 bases at J, leaving 11 bases unmatched. In DNA, the CDR3 is TGTGCCAGCAGCCCCTCGGGACAGGGTCTTCTCGAGCAGTACTTC. It specifies CASSPSGQGLLEQYF.

Comment on this clonotype: A junction boundary mismatches the germline segment, possibly from a read error. The chain joins TRBV4-3 to TRBJ1-1, with a possible D match to TRBD1 (6 bases). This CDR3 spans 14 amino acids. Germline CDR1 LGHNA, CDR2 YSLEER. CDR3 region: CASSQDRGVTEALF. In DNA form, the CDR3 reads TGCGCCAGCAGCCAAGACAGGGGAGTCACTGAAGCTCTCTTT.

The table lists this clonotype with many counts. The chain links TRBV5-1 to TRBJ2-7; 10 bases map to TRBD1. The CDR3 is made up of 14 amino acids. V was clipped by 2 bases and J by 7 bases; unmatched bases: 6. Germline values: CDR1 SGHRS, CDR2 YFSETQ. CDR3 in DNA: TGCGCCAGCAGCTTTGACAGGGGGCTGGATGAGCAGTACTTC. Its translation: CASSFDRGLDEQYF.

Many counts were recorded for this clonotype. The chain recombines TRBV7-2 with TRBJ1-6; 7 nucleotides agree with TRBD1. The CDR3 loop spans 14 amino acids. The V gene end was trimmed by 5 bases and the J gene end by 6 bases; junction bases not matched to a gene: 4. Germline V gives CDR1 SGHTA, CDR2 FQGNSA. In nucleotides, the CDR3 is TGTGCCAGCAGCCCGGGACAGCCTAATTCACCCCTCCACTTT. Protein product: CASSPGQPNSPLHF.

Worth noting for this clonotype: One base away lies a much larger clone, so this may be a sequencing read error. The V gene is TRBV7-2, the J gene TRBJ2-5, with TRBD2 matching 11 bases. CDR3 length equals 14 residues. Germline trimming cut 4 bases from V and 14 bases from J; bases unmatched to any gene: 12. Germline-derived CDR1 and CDR2 are SGHTA and FQGNSA. In DNA form, the CDR3 reads TGTGCCAGCAGCTCAATTACTAGCGGGGGCCCCGAATACTTC. Encoded protein: CASSSITSGGPEYF.

This chain links TRBV6-2 or TRBV6-3 with TRBJ2-2, with TRBD1 matching over 7 bases. The CDR3 has 16 residues. Germline V lookup: CDR1 MNHEY, CDR2 SVGEGT. Germline trimming cut 7 bases from V and 1 base from J; bases unmatched to any gene: 9. The CDR3: CASNLDRDRNTGELFF. The CDR3 nucleotides read TGTGCCAGCAACCTAGACCGGGACAGGAACACCGGGGAGCTGTTTTTT.

This clonotype appeared many times. The V and J genes are TRBV12-3 or TRBV12-4 and TRBJ2-1, with D perhaps matching TRBD2 (6 bases). The length of the CDR3 is 12 residues. Trimming shortened V by 5 bases and J by 8 bases, and 10 bases separated the two germline ends. CDR3: CASSPTRDEQFF. For the CDR3, the DNA is TGTGCCAGCAGTCCGACTAGAGATGAGCAGTTCTTC.

This clonotype was seen only once. Since a much larger clone is just one base distant, this may be a read error. The chain joins TRBV29-1 to TRBJ2-5, with D possibly being TRBD1 (5 bases). The germline V gene encodes CDR1 SQVTM and CDR2 ANQGSEA. The length of the CDR3 is 14 residues. The CDR3 region is CGVEGARMWETQYF. The CDR3 DNA follows: TGCGGCGTTGAAGGGGCGCGGATGTGGGAGACCCAGTACTTC.

This clonotype was observed a few times. The CDR3: CASSQDGALTDTQYF. The CDR3 bases are TGTGCCAGCAGCCAAGATGGTGCGCTCACAGATACGCAGTATTTT. The chain employs TRBV3-1 and TRBJ2-3; D is ambiguous. This CDR3 is 15 amino acids long. From germline, CDR1 is LGHDT and CDR2 YNNKEL (reference sequence). Trimming stripped 0 bases from V and 2 bases from J, with 9 bases between.

Worth noting for this clonotype: A read error is possible here, since a much larger clone lies one base away. The chain carries TRBV4-1 and TRBJ2-5; D gene unclear. Trimming took 2 bases from V and 2 from J, leaving 12 bases between them. The CDR3 length is 15 residues. Germline V gene data show CDR1 as MGHRA and CDR2 as YSYEKL. The CDR3 here is CASSQSMGLQETQYF. The CDR3 DNA sequence: TGCGCCAGCAGCCAATCCATGGGATTACAAGAGACCCAGTACTTC.

On this clonotype itself: A much larger clone sits a single nucleotide away, making a read error possible. V gene TRBV6-6 combines with J gene TRBJ2-7; TRBD2 matches at 8 bases. The CDR3 runs to 14 residues. CDR1 and CDR2 (germline): MNHNY, SVGAGI (reference sequence). In DNA form, the CDR3 reads TGTGCCAACAGTGCGGGACTAGGCCCCTACGAGCAGTACTTC. Translated: CANSAGLGPYEQYF.

Concerning this clonotype: With a much larger clone just one base away, this may be a read error. This rearrangement joins TRBV7-2 to TRBJ2-2; 13 nucleotides agree with TRBD2. Per germline, CDR1 SGHTA and CDR2 FQGNSA. CDR3 length: 18 residues. Trimming took 4 bases from V and 3 from J; bases not matched to a gene: 8. CDR3 residues: CASSSGGGLAGDTGELFF. In DNA form, the CDR3 reads TGTGCCAGCAGCTCGGGGGGTGGACTAGCGGGAGACACCGGGGAGCTGTTTTTT.